This T cell receptor beta chain was sequenced during a study of shared clonotypes between healthy human individuals. Findings and caveats of the study: Depth was large, yet rarefaction showed that sorted-subset sequencing was incomplete.

The CDR3 runs to 13 residues. The germline V gene encodes CDR1 SNHLY and CDR2 FYNNEI. V lost 6 bases and J lost 13; bases outside the gene matches: 7. TCRdb's copy holds only in-frame clones and misses some; the assay was immunoSEQ multiplex PCR. Among about 1 million clones listed, about 80% were seen once. Regarding this clone: The antigen is unknown.

The sequenced sample was memory CD4+ T cells sorted from blood. Subset meaning: CD45RA-negative fraction. The receptor was derived from a man younger than 35 in good health. This chain joins TRBV2 and TRBJ2-1; 12 positions match TRBD2. This CDR3 is CASRTTSGGKQFF. In DNA, the CDR3 is TGTGCCAGCAGGACTACTAGCGGGGGGAAACAGTTCTTC.